This TCR beta chain came from a study of blood T cell repertoires in COVID-19. Study-wide context: Sources were T cells, B-cell-depleted T cells, or PBMCs; the material itself was cDNA or gDNA.

Sequenced by immunoSEQ multiplex PCR; TCRdb stores in-frame clones only, minus some. The sample contains tens of thousands of clones, roughly 90% of which appear only once. Per germline, CDR1 MNHNS and CDR2 SASEGT. Between the trimmed V and J ends, which lost 0 bases and 7 bases, there was a span of 13 bases. The CDR3 has 15 residues. The TCR was taken from a man aged 25-40 years with acute or convalescent COVID-19. The specimen sequenced was peripheral blood. V gene TRBV6-1 combines with J gene TRBJ1-5; maybe TRBD1 (5 bases). The CDR3 DNA sequence: TGTGCCAGCAGTGAAGCGGGGCAGCGGGGCCAGCCCCAGCATTTT. It is translated as CASSEAGQRGQPQHF.